The 28 T cell receptor beta chains below all came from one sample that was sequenced in a study of blood T cell repertoires in COVID-19. Clones were sequenced by immunoSEQ multiplex PCR, and TCRdb holds only the in-frame ones, with some missing. The sample includes a few hundred thousand clones, about 82% of them seen just once. Sequenced sample: peripheral blood. These receptors originate from a woman older than 75 with acute or convalescent COVID-19.

This rearrangement joins TRBV15 to TRBJ2-3, with 10 nucleotides matching TRBD2. The V and J ends lost 1 base and 2 bases, in that order; junction bases with no gene match: 6. The germline V gene has CDR1 LNHNV and CDR2 YYDKDF (reference sequence). The CDR3 covers 17 residues. CDR3 nucleotide sequence: TGTGCCACCAGCAGAGTAGGTAGCGGGGGGTTCACAGATACGCAGTATTTT. As protein: CATSRVGSGGFTDTQYF.

The gene calls are TRBV9 and TRBJ2-5; D gene ambiguous. With 0 bases removed from V and 4 bases from J, the gap between germline ends came to 10 bases. CDR1 SGDLS and CDR2 YYNGEE come from the germline V gene. This CDR3 contains 14 residues. For the CDR3, the DNA is TGTGCCAGCAGCGTAGCTCCTCGGTCAGAGACCCAGTACTTC. Residues: CASSVAPRSETQYF.

J is TRBJ1-5 and V is TRBV5-1; 7 nucleotides line up with TRBD1. V gave up 1 base and J gave up 2 bases; unmatched junction bases: 3. Germline V gene data show CDR1 as SGHRS and CDR2 as YFSETQ. CDR3 length equals 15 residues. CDR3 coding DNA: TGCGCCAGCAGCTTGACAACAGGGGGCAATCAGCCCCAGCATTTT. This translates into CASSLTTGGNQPQHF.

Of note for this clone: Just one base apart from a much larger clone, this may be a read error. The chain uses TRBV7-6 and TRBJ1-1; the D gene is possibly TRBD1 (5 bases). The CDR3 runs to 12 residues. CDR1 SGHVS and CDR2 FNYEAQ come from the germline V gene. V lost 2 bases to trimming and J lost 6 bases, with 7 bases between them. The CDR3 loop is CASSLPGAEAFF. DNA for the CDR3: TGTGCCAGCAGCTTACCGGGGGCTGAAGCTTTCTTT. Using reference TRBV7-6 and TRBJ1-1 for the parts outside the CDR3, the full variable domain is GAGVSQSPRYKVTKRGQDVALRCDPISGHVSLYWYRQALGQGPEFLTYFNYEAQQDKSGLPNDRFSAERPEGSISTLTIQRTEQRDSAMYRCASSLPGAEAFFGQGTRLTVV.

The rearrangement links TRBV27 to TRBJ2-5, with 8 bases aligning to TRBD1. The V segment lost 6 bases and the J segment 5 bases; nucleotides outside the gene matches: 8. In germline, CDR1 is MNHEY, CDR2 SMNVEV (reference sequence). The CDR3 is made up of 14 amino acids. The CDR3 is CASSADRGLETQYF. The CDR3 DNA reads as TGTGCCAGCAGCGCCGACAGGGGTTTGGAGACCCAGTACTTC.

The chain joins TRBV19 to TRBJ2-4; a possible D gene is TRBD2 (6 bases). In germline, CDR1 is LNHDA, CDR2 SQIVND (reference sequence). The CDR3 is made up of 14 amino acids. The V end was cut by 2 bases, the J end by 6 bases, with 11 bases between. CDR3 region: CASSIWGDLNIQYF. The CDR3 bases are TGTGCCAGTAGTATATGGGGGGATCTAAACATTCAGTACTTC.

In its sample, this clone was seen a few times. V is TRBV28 and J is TRBJ1-2; 11 bases are a match to TRBD1. The CDR3 consists of 18 residues. CDR1 MDHEN and CDR2 SYDVKM come from the germline V gene. Trimming removed 8 bases from V and 4 bases from J; junction bases left unmatched: 18. The DNA of the CDR3 is TGTGCCAGCTGTCTGGTGGGGACAGGGGGAAGTAGAGGCTATGGCTACACCTTC. Protein sequence: CASCLVGTGGSRGYGYTF.

The chain recombines TRBV2 with TRBJ1-6, with D possibly TRBD1 on 6 matching bases. With 2 bases removed from V and 5 bases from J, the gap between germline ends came to 10 bases. CDR1 and CDR2 from the germline V gene are SNHLY and FYNNEI. The CDR3 length is 15 residues. The CDR3 loop reads CASSELAGDNSPLHF. In DNA, the CDR3 is TGTGCCAGCAGTGAACTGGCAGGGGATAATTCACCCCTCCACTTT.

The rearrangement links TRBV27 to TRBJ1-2, with D uncertain. V was pared by 5 bases and J by 6 bases, with 10 bases between. CDR3 length: 12 residues. The germline CDR1 and CDR2 sequences are MNHEY and SMNVEV (reference sequence). CDR3 loop: CASSGGWDGYTF. The CDR3 DNA reads as TGTGCCAGCAGTGGCGGATGGGATGGCTACACCTTC.

The chain combines TRBV29-1 with TRBJ1-1; D is ambiguous. The CDR3 totals 13 residues. V was pared by 8 bases and J by 1 base, with 14 bases between. Germline-derived CDR1 and CDR2 are SQVTM and ANQGSEA. This CDR3 reads CSLSLGGNTEAFF. CDR3 DNA sequence: TGCAGCTTATCCCTGGGAGGGAACACTGAAGCTTTCTTT.

The chain carries TRBV11-3 and TRBJ2-7; D unresolved. Germline-derived CDR1 and CDR2 are SGHNT and YENEEA. V was cut by 2 bases and J by 0 bases, with 8 bases left in between. This CDR3 comprises 14 residues. This chain's CDR3 is CASSLNQNSYEQYF. CDR3 in DNA: TGTGCCAGCAGCTTAAATCAGAACTCCTACGAGCAGTACTTC.

There are a few counts of this clone. The gene calls are TRBV4-2 and TRBJ1-2; possibly TRBD1 for D (5 bases). Trimming took off 0 bases at V and 4 bases at J, with 15 bases between the two ends. In germline, CDR1 is LGHNA, CDR2 YNFKEQ. The CDR3 is 16 residues long. This chain's CDR3 is CASSQDGGELGYGYTF. The CDR3 DNA sequence: TGTGCCAGCAGCCAAGATGGGGGGGAATTGGGCTATGGCTACACCTTC.

J is TRBJ1-1 and V is TRBV12-3 or TRBV12-4; TRBD1 might be the D (5 bases). V was clipped by 4 bases and J by 7 bases, with 7 bases between them. This CDR3 region has 11 residues. CDR3 bases: TGTGCCAGCAGTTCGGGGGGTGAAGCTTTCTTT. Translating it yields CASSSGGEAFF.

This chain joins TRBV29-1 and TRBJ1-4, with D uncertain. V was cut by 0 bases and J by 7 bases, with 15 bases left in between. There are 15 residues in the CDR3. CDR1 and CDR2 (germline): SQVTM, ANQGSEA. This CDR3 is CSVEDLGGRSEKLFF. CDR3 nucleotides: TGCAGCGTTGAAGATCTGGGAGGACGGAGTGAAAAACTGTTTTTT.

Here the CDR3 DNA reads TGTGCCAGCAGCTCCTCGGGACAGGCCTACGAGCAGTACTTC. It translates to CASSSSGQAYEQYF. The chain is built from TRBV7-9 and TRBJ2-7, with 8 bases lining up with TRBD1. CDR3 length: 14 residues. The V and J ends lost 4 bases and 2 bases, in that order; junction bases with no gene match: 4. Germline loops: CDR1 SEHNR, CDR2 FQNEAQ (reference sequence).

V and J are TRBV27 and TRBJ1-5; D is possibly TRBD1 (6 bases). CDR3 length equals 16 residues. V was shortened by 6 bases and J by 1 base, with 16 bases between the two germline ends. Looked up from germline, CDR1 is MNHEY and CDR2 is SMNVEV (reference sequence). The chain's CDR3 is CASRQDSLVSNQPQHF. CDR3 DNA: TGTGCCAGCAGGCAGGACAGTTTGGTCAGCAATCAGCCCCAGCATTTT.

V is TRBV4-3 and J is TRBJ1-1; D perhaps matches TRBD1 (5 bases). Trimming cost V 0 bases and J 3 bases, with 11 bases left between them. The germline CDR1 and CDR2 sequences are LGHNA and YSLEER. CDR3 length: 15 amino acids. CDR3 in DNA: TGCGCCAGCAGCCAAGATCAGGGCGCGGACACTGAAGCTTTCTTT. This codes for CASSQDQGADTEAFF.

J is TRBJ1-4 and V is TRBV7-9, with 9 nucleotides matching TRBD1. Per the germline V gene, CDR1 is SEHNR and CDR2 is FQNEAQ (reference sequence). The CDR3 is 15 amino acids. Unmatched junction bases numbered 8, after V lost 6 bases and J lost 6 bases. CDR3: CASSLPGQGYEKLFF. The CDR3 DNA reads as TGTGCCAGCAGTCTACCGGGACAGGGATATGAAAAACTGTTTTTT.

The rearrangement uses TRBV10-3 and TRBJ1-2, with 10 bases identical to TRBD1. The V and J ends lost 2 bases and 6 bases, in that order; junction bases with no gene match: 6. The CDR3 consists of 15 residues. Germline values: CDR1 ENHRY, CDR2 SYGVKD. The CDR3 DNA sequence: TGTGCCATCAGTGAGCTACCCGGGACAGGGGATGGCTACACCTTC. It yields the protein CAISELPGTGDGYTF.

The chain is built from TRBV11-2 and TRBJ2-3, with D perhaps matching TRBD2 (5 bases). This CDR3 region has 15 residues. Trimming cost V 1 base and J 2 bases, with 10 bases left between them. CDR1 and CDR2 from the germline V gene are SGHAT and FQNNGV. The CDR3 nucleotides are TGTGCCAGCAGCTTAGCTGGACTCTACACAGATACGCAGTATTTT. Protein product: CASSLAGLYTDTQYF.

The count of this clone is one. This chain joins TRBV19 and TRBJ2-1, with 11 nucleotides matching TRBD2. Germline assignment: CDR1 LNHDA and CDR2 SQIVND (reference sequence). The CDR3 runs 15 residues. J gave up 8 bases and V 4 bases, and 7 bases lay outside the gene matches. As DNA, the CDR3 is TGTGCCAGTAGTAAGACTAGCGGGGCACGAGATGAGCAGTTCTTC. Amino acids: CASSKTSGARDEQFF.

V and J are TRBV4-3 and TRBJ1-2; 9 nucleotides agree with TRBD1. This CDR3 has 14 residues. Germline CDR1 is LGHNA and CDR2 is YSLEER. Trimming removed 3 bases from V and 5 bases from J; junction bases left unmatched: 4. The CDR3 region is CASSHEDRGYGYTF. The DNA for the CDR3 is TGCGCCAGCAGCCACGAGGACAGGGGTTATGGCTACACCTTC.

V gene TRBV18 combines with J gene TRBJ1-4; the D is unclear. V was shortened by 1 base and J by 8 bases, with 8 bases between the two germline ends. Germline V gene data show CDR1 as KGHSH and CDR2 as LQKENI. This CDR3 spans 13 amino acids. The CDR3 bases are TGTGCCAGCTCACCACAGGGAGACGAAAAACTGTTTTTT. Its protein is CASSPQGDEKLFF.

This rearrangement joins TRBV7-3 to TRBJ2-6; D is uncertain. V lost 5 bases to trimming and J lost 0 bases, with 8 bases between them. Germline CDR1 is SGHTA and CDR2 is FQGTGA. This CDR3 spans 15 amino acids. The chain's CDR3 is CASSRESSGANVLTF. CDR3 coding DNA: TGTGCCAGCAGCCGAGAGTCCTCTGGGGCCAACGTCCTGACTTTC.

This clone was recorded only once. The chain has TRBV19 and TRBJ2-5; TRBD2 matches at 9 bases. This CDR3 has 17 amino acids. In germline, CDR1 is LNHDA, CDR2 SQIVND (reference sequence). V shed 3 bases and J 6 bases; nucleotides not matched to a gene: 14. The CDR3 here is CASSIRHGAGGFKTQYF. The CDR3 DNA sequence: TGTGCCAGTAGTATCCGTCACGGGGCGGGAGGGTTCAAGACCCAGTACTTC.

V is TRBV11-2 and J is TRBJ1-1, with 7 bases fitting TRBD1. V gave up 1 base and J gave up 1 base; unmatched junction bases: 6. The germline CDR1 and CDR2 sequences are SGHAT and FQNNGV. The length of the CDR3 is 16 residues. CDR3 DNA: TGTGCCAGCAGCTTAGGAAGGGGGCAGGGGAACACTGAAGCTTTCTTT. Residues: CASSLGRGQGNTEAFF. Combining the CDR3 with reference TRBV11-2 and TRBJ1-1 gives the whole variable domain EAGVAQSPRYKIIEKRQSVAFWCNPISGHATLYWYQQILGQGPKLLIQFQNNGVVDDSQLPKDRFSAERLKGVDSTLKIQPAKLEDSAVYLCASSLGRGQGNTEAFFGQGTRLTVV.

There are a few counts of this clone. The genes are TRBV28 and TRBJ1-2; the match to TRBD1 covers 9 bases. Germline V gives CDR1 MDHEN, CDR2 SYDVKM. CDR3 length: 14 residues. V shed 8 bases, J shed 5 bases, and the junction held 9 bases outside the gene matches. The CDR3 DNA is TGTGCCAGCCGCGAACAGGGGGCGGGATATGGCTACACCTTC. It is translated as CASREQGAGYGYTF.

This chain connects TRBV3-1 (or the pseudogene TRBV3-2) to TRBJ2-5, with D perhaps TRBD1 (6 bases). Deletions cut 1 base from V and 5 bases from J, with 14 bases between. The CDR3 is 15 residues long. Looked up from germline, CDR1 is LGHDT and CDR2 is YNNKEL (reference sequence). The CDR3 sequence: CASSQGLTGSETQYF. CDR3 in DNA: TGTGCCAGCAGCCAAGGGTTAACAGGGTCCGAGACCCAGTACTTC.